This is a list of T cell receptor beta chains from one sample in a study of shared clonotypes between healthy human individuals. Method: immunoSEQ multiplex PCR; TCRdb's copy keeps in-frame clones and lacks some. Of over 2 million clones detected, around 96% appear once; the ten largest clones hold 0.9% to 1.4%. Source material: naive CD8+ T cells sorted from blood. The receptors were sampled from a man younger than 35 in good health. Both conserved end residues are part of each CDR3. The order of the fields is clone size, V gene, D gene, J gene, CDR3 DNA, CDR3 protein. A D gene is named only where the DNA matches it firmly. Only some rows state a clone size, as once, few, many or a class for expanded clones.

.	TRBV6-1	TRBD1	TRBJ2-7	TGTGCCAGCAGTGGACAGGGGGGGGACTACGAGCAGTACTTC	CASSGQGGDYEQYF
.	TRBV6-1	.	TRBJ2-7	TGTGCCAGCAGTGTAGTCTCGGTAGGCTCCTACGAGCAGTACTTC	CASSVVSVGSYEQYF
.	TRBV2	.	TRBJ1-3	TGTGCCAGCAGTGAAGAGGTCAGGGCTGGAAACACCATATATTTT	CASSEEVRAGNTIYF
.	TRBV6-6	.	TRBJ2-1	TGTGCCAGCAGTTACGGGGTTGAGCAGTTCTTC	CASSYGVEQFF
.	TRBV2	TRBD2	TRBJ2-1	TGTGCCAGCAGTGAATCGAGGGAGGGAAACTACAATGAGCAGTTCTTC	CASSESREGNYNEQFF
.	TRBV7-9	TRBD1	TRBJ1-3	TGTGCCAGCGGCGGACAGGGTTCGGGAAACACCATATATTTT	CASGGQGSGNTIYF
.	TRBV27	TRBD1	TRBJ1-2	TGTGCCAGCAGTTTAGGGCAGGGGGGTGGCTACACCTTC	CASSLGQGGGYTF
.	TRBV27	.	TRBJ2-7	TGTGCCAGCAGTTTGCACGGGGGTGCCTACGAGCAGTACTTC	CASSLHGGAYEQYF
.	TRBV7-8	.	TRBJ2-7	TGTGCCAGCAGCGGGGAAAACGGGCTCTCCTACGAGCAGTACTTC	CASSGENGLSYEQYF
few	TRBV4-1	.	TRBJ1-1	TGCGCCAGCAGCCTAACCGGGGGGAACACTGAAGCTTTCTTT	CASSLTGGNTEAFF
once	TRBV6-1	.	TRBJ1-2	TGTGCCAGCAGTGAAGCTTCCCCGGGGGACAACTACTATGGCTACACCTTC	CASSEASPGDNYYGYTF
.	TRBV7-9	.	TRBJ2-7	TGTGCCAGCAGCCCGTCATGGGGTGCGGACGAGCAGTACTTC	CASSPSWGADEQYF
.	TRBV7-9	TRBD1	TRBJ1-4	TGTGCCAGCAGCTCCGGGACAGGGGAGTGGGAAAAACTGTTTTTT	CASSSGTGEWEKLFF
.	TRBV5-8	.	TRBJ1-1	TGTGCCAGCAGCTTGGTTAGTACGAACACTGAAGCTTTCTTT	CASSLVSTNTEAFF
.	TRBV19	.	TRBJ1-1	TGTGCCAGTAGTACCGCCTCGGGGGGCAACACTGAAGCTTTCTTT	CASSTASGGNTEAFF
.	TRBV6-1	.	TRBJ2-7	TGTGCCAGCAGCGGCGTGGACGGATCGACCTACGAGCAGTACTTC	CASSGVDGSTYEQYF
.	TRBV4-3	TRBD1	TRBJ2-5	TGCGCCAGCAGCCTTTGGGACAGTGATCAAGAGACCCAGTACTTC	CASSLWDSDQETQYF
.	TRBV6-5	.	TRBJ2-7	TGTGCCAGCAGTTATCCTCAGTTGGGTGAGCAGTACTTC	CASSYPQLGEQYF
.	TRBV29-1	.	TRBJ1-2	TGCAGCGTTGAGCTTCCCGACAGCCGCTATGGCTACACCTTC	CSVELPDSRYGYTF
.	TRBV9	.	TRBJ2-2	TGTGCCAGCAGCGTATCTAACACCGGGGAGCTGTTTTTT	CASSVSNTGELFF
.	TRBV7-9	.	TRBJ2-7	TGTGCCAGCAGCGCCAACAGCTTACCCCCCTACGAGCAGTACTTC	CASSANSLPPYEQYF
.	TRBV28	TRBD1	TRBJ2-7	TGTGCCAGCAGTTTACTTGGGACAGGGCCCTACGAGCAGTACTTC	CASSLLGTGPYEQYF
.	TRBV9	.	TRBJ2-7	TGTGCCAGCAGCGTAGGAGGGTATGGGTACGAGCAGTACTTC	CASSVGGYGYEQYF
.	TRBV4-2	.	TRBJ1-1	TGTGCCAGCAGCCAGGGGGAAGAGGGGGTGGCGAACACTGAAGCTTTCTTT	CASSQGEEGVANTEAFF
.	TRBV29-1	.	TRBJ1-1	TGCAGCGTTGTTTCATTAATGAACACTGAAGCTTTCTTT	CSVVSLMNTEAFF
.	TRBV6-5	.	TRBJ1-1	TGTGCCAGCACCTACACTAGGAACACTGAAGCTTTCTTT	CASTYTRNTEAFF
.	TRBV28	.	TRBJ2-1	TGTGCCAGCACACTTTTTAACGGGGGGCGTAATGAGCAGTTCTTC	CASTLFNGGRNEQFF
.	TRBV6-1	.	TRBJ1-1	TGTGCCAGCAGTGAAGCGAGGGGGGACACTGAAGCTTTCTTT	CASSEARGDTEAFF
.	TRBV5-1	TRBD2	TRBJ2-7	TGCGCCAGCAGCCGCATCGTCACTAGCGGGGGGGTTTTAGACTACGAGCAGTACTTC	CASSRIVTSGGVLDYEQYF
.	TRBV18	.	TRBJ2-1	TGTGCCAGCTCGCGCCCGGGGGTCAGCTCCTACAATGAGCAGTTCTTC	CASSRPGVSSYNEQFF
.	TRBV27	TRBD1	TRBJ2-7	TGTGCCAGCAGTTTCATCACAGGGGTAACCTACGAGCAGTACTTC	CASSFITGVTYEQYF
.	TRBV2	.	TRBJ2-3	TGTGCCAGCAGTGAAGCAGGAGGCGCAGATACGCAGTATTTT	CASSEAGGADTQYF
.	TRBV4-3	.	TRBJ1-1	TGCGCCAGCAGCCAAGATTTGCAGGAGGGGTCTACTGAAGCTTTCTTT	CASSQDLQEGSTEAFF
.	TRBV7-8	.	TRBJ2-7	TGTGCCAGCAGCTTCGCCGGGACCAATATCCACCACGAGCAGTACTTC	CASSFAGTNIHHEQYF
.	TRBV28	TRBD2	TRBJ2-3	TGTGCCAGCAGTTTCCCCCCTAGCGGGGGGACTAGCACAGATACGCAGTATTTT	CASSFPPSGGTSTDTQYF
.	TRBV4-1	TRBD1	TRBJ1-5	TGCGCCAGCAGCCAAGAAGGGACAGGGTGGGAGCCCCAGCATTTT	CASSQEGTGWEPQHF